This T cell receptor (beta chain) emerged from a study of OX40 agonist ivuxolimab in advanced cancers. Study-level background: Intravenous ivuxolimab at 0.01 to 10 mg/kg was given to patients every 2 weeks. Averaging 60 years in age, with a range of 23 to 79, the cohort was 65% to 90% male. Broader study findings: It was also the case that some nonresponders had low normalized T-cell clonal expansion.

The cohort excluded patients with autoimmune disease history or systemic immunosuppression. Germline V gives CDR1 KGHSH, CDR2 LQKENI. Trimming stripped 2 bases from V and 4 bases from J, with 3 bases between. This CDR3 comprises 13 residues. Data came from immunoSEQ multiplex PCR; TCRdb stores just in-frame clones and leaves some out. The sample lists tens of thousands of clones; 88% were seen once. A word on this clone: What it recognizes is unknown.

The gene calls are TRBV18 and TRBJ2-6; D is unresolved. The specimen was CD4+ or CD8+ T cells sorted from blood, collected in a trial of the OX40 agonist ivuxolimab. The sequence was obtained from an adult with an advanced solid tumor such as melanoma, head and neck, liver or kidney cancer. This CDR3 is CASSPSGANVLTF. The CDR3 region has the DNA TGTGCCAGCTCACCAAGCGGGGCCAACGTCCTGACTTTC.